A selection of T cell receptor beta chains follows, all from one sample in a study of molecular identifiers for immune sequencing clone quantification. Each CDR3 protein is one row after TCRdb ran MiXCR on the PCR reads. Here the sample spans tens of thousands of distinct CDR3 sequences, less than 20% being singletons. Sequenced material: naive CD8+ T cells from blood, with Jurkat cell RNA spiked in. These receptors were taken from a human donor in good health. Some libraries in this study had Jurkat cell RNA spiked in. Both conserved end residues are part of each CDR3. A D gene is named only where the DNA matches it firmly. Size values are once, few and many counts, or a class for expanded clones, and some rows have none.

abundance | d_gene | j_gene | v_gene | CDR3nt | CDR3aa
many | . | TRBJ2-7 | TRBV2 | TGTGCCAGCAGTGATTGGGGGGAGGAGCAGTACTTC | CASSDWGEEQYF
many | . | TRBJ1-5 | TRBV7-2 | TGTGCCAGCAGTAACGGAGGCGGTCATCAGCCCCAGCATTTT | CASSNGGGHQPQHF
many | . | TRBJ1-6 | TRBV9 | TGTGCCAGCAGCGTAGGGCAGGGTCTCTCACCCCTCCACTTT | CASSVGQGLSPLHF
many | . | TRBJ1-1 | TRBV6-6 | TGTGCCAGCAGTTACGACGTTTTGGTGGCTTTCTTT | CASSYDVLVAFF
many | . | TRBJ1-1 | TRBV28 | TGTGCCAGCAGTCCCCACACTGAAGCTTTCTTT | CASSPHTEAFF
many | . | TRBJ2-5 | TRBV10-1 | TGCGCCAAATCATCGACAGATCACTTC | CAKSSTDHF
many | . | TRBJ2-7 | TRBV29-1 | TGCAGCGTTGTGGTTCCGGGAAGCTACGAGCAGTACTTC | CSVVVPGSYEQYF
many | TRBD1 | TRBJ2-1 | TRBV5-1 | TGCGCCAGCAGCTTGGAGGGGGCGAATTACAATGAGCAGTTCTTC | CASSLEGANYNEQFF
many | . | TRBJ1-1 | TRBV6-5 | TGTGCCAGCAGTTCCGTATCATTTTACACTGAAGCTTTCTTT | CASSSVSFYTEAFF
many | . | TRBJ2-3 | TRBV27 | TGTGCCAGCAGTCCTCCCCATTCGGGGCGAGCCGATACGCAGTATTTT | CASSPPHSGRADTQYF
many | . | TRBJ1-1 | TRBV13 | TGTGCCAGCAGCGCGGTCTTGAACACTGAAGCTTTCTTT | CASSAVLNTEAFF
many | . | TRBJ1-1 | TRBV12-3/TRBV12-4 | TGTGCCAGCAGTTTGAGGGGCAACACTGAAGCTTTCTTT | CASSLRGNTEAFF
. | . | TRBJ2-7 | TRBV4-3 | TGCGCCAGCAGCTCCGGCAGCGGGCGCGAGCAGTACTTC | CASSSGSGREQYF
many | . | TRBJ2-3 | TRBV12-3/TRBV12-4 | TGTGCCAGCAGTTTGAGTACTGCGGCCTTTCCAATGGCAGATACGCAGTATTTT | CASSLSTAAFPMADTQYF
. | . | TRBJ2-1 | TRBV14 | TGTGCCAGCAGCCAAGCCCTATACAATGAGCAGTTCTTC | CASSQALYNEQFF
many | TRBD2 | TRBJ2-7 | TRBV27 | TGTGCCAGCAGTTTGACTAGCGGATCCATTGAGCAGTACTTC | CASSLTSGSIEQYF
many | . | TRBJ2-7 | TRBV28 | TGTGCCAGCAGTTGGAGGGGGACTACTGACGAGCAGTACTTC | CASSWRGTTDEQYF
many | TRBD1 | TRBJ1-1 | TRBV19 | TGTGCCAGTAGCCACCCGAGGGAGGACAGGGCCGCTGAAGCTTTCTTT | CASSHPREDRAAEAFF
many | TRBD2 | TRBJ2-3 | TRBV20-1 | TGCAGTGCTTTTAAGCGGGGGAGCACAGATACGCAGTATTTT | CSAFKRGSTDTQYF
. | . | TRBJ2-6 | TRBV12-3/TRBV12-4 | TGTGCCAGCGGGGGCCCGGGACGGGGAATCTCTGGGGCCAACGTCCTGACTTTC | CASGGPGRGISGANVLTF
many | . | TRBJ2-6 | TRBV6-2/TRBV6-3 | TGTGCCAGCAGTTACTCTGGGGCCAACGTCCTGACTTTC | CASSYSGANVLTF
many | TRBD1 | TRBJ2-7 | TRBV20-1 | TGCAGTGCCCCGACAGGGGCCAGCTCCTACGAGCAGTACTTC | CSAPTGASSYEQYF
many | . | TRBJ2-7 | TRBV11-2 | TGTGCCAGCAGCTTAGATCCGGGCGGCGCCTACGAGCAGTACTTC | CASSLDPGGAYEQYF
many | . | TRBJ2-1 | TRBV5-1 | TGCGCCAGCAGCTTGGGTCGCCCGGGGGTGGATGAGCAGTTCTTC | CASSLGRPGVDEQFF
many | TRBD2 | TRBJ2-2 | TRBV7-9 | TGTGCCAGCAGCCCGCTAGCGGACCCCAGGACCGGGGAGCTGTTTTTT | CASSPLADPRTGELFF
many | TRBD2 | TRBJ2-1 | TRBV30 | TGTGCCTGGAGCGACGGACTAGCCAACAATGAGCAGTTCTTC | CAWSDGLANNEQFF
many | . | TRBJ1-1 | TRBV4-3 | TGCGCCAGCAGCCAAGACAGTAGCCGCGGGAATACTGAAGCTTTCTTT | CASSQDSSRGNTEAFF
many | . | TRBJ1-6 | TRBV2 | TGTGCCAGCAGTGACATGGAGGAGGCGGACTATAATTCACCCCTCCACTTT | CASSDMEEADYNSPLHF
many | TRBD1 | TRBJ1-4 | TRBV29-1 | TGCAGCGTTGGGACAGGGACAGGGAGTAAACTGTTTTTT | CSVGTGTGSKLFF
many | . | TRBJ2-1 | TRBV4-1 | TGCGCCAGCAGCCCCCTCCCCGGCCACAATGAGCAGTTCTTC | CASSPLPGHNEQFF
many | . | TRBJ2-7 | TRBV6-2/TRBV6-3 | TGTGCCAGCAGTTACATCGGTGGGGAGCAGTACTTC | CASSYIGGEQYF
. | TRBD1 | TRBJ1-2 | TRBV4-1 | TGCGCCAGCAGCCAAGCAGGGACAGCTCTCTATGGCTACACCTTC | CASSQAGTALYGYTF
many | . | TRBJ2-1 | TRBV29-1 | TGCAGCGTAGACCCAGGGGATCGTCCCAATGAGCAGTTCTTC | CSVDPGDRPNEQFF
many | TRBD1 | TRBJ1-1 | TRBV27 | TGTGCCAGCAAGAGAGGGGGCTTAGCTGAAGCTTTCTTT | CASKRGGLAEAFF
many | . | TRBJ2-3 | TRBV14 | TGTGCCAGCAGCCAACTGGGTCCTAGCACAGATACGCAGTATTTT | CASSQLGPSTDTQYF
many | . | TRBJ2-3 | TRBV7-9 | TGTGCCAGCAGCTTACCCCGGGACTTGAGCACAGATACGCAGTATTTT | CASSLPRDLSTDTQYF
many | . | TRBJ2-1 | TRBV27 | TGTGCCAGCAGCATACAGGGTCCCTACAATGAGCAGTTCTTC | CASSIQGPYNEQFF
. | . | TRBJ2-5 | TRBV28 | TGTGCCAGCAGTTTGTCAGGGATCCAAGAGACCCAGTACTTC | CASSLSGIQETQYF
once | . | TRBJ2-3 | TRBV2 | TGTGCCAGCGCGTGGATTAGGGACCCACGGGCAGATACGCAGTATTTT | CASAWIRDPRADTQYF
many | . | TRBJ2-1 | TRBV2 | TGTGCCAGCAGTGAATACTATACACAATGGCAGTTCTTC | CASSEYYTQWQFF
. | TRBD1 | TRBJ2-7 | TRBV24-1 | TGTGCCACCAGTGGCCCCGGACAGGGGGGGTACGAGCAGTACTTC | CATSGPGQGGYEQYF
many | . | TRBJ1-2 | TRBV30 | TGTGCCTGGAGTGTCCGACAGTTTGTCTATGGCTACACCTTC | CAWSVRQFVYGYTF
many | . | TRBJ1-1 | TRBV5-4 | TGTGCCAGCAGCTTTGGGCAGACGGGAACTGAAGCTTTCTTT | CASSFGQTGTEAFF
medium-sized | TRBD1 | TRBJ2-3 | TRBV7-6 | TGTGCCAGCAGCCTAACAGGGGACGGGTCAGATACGCAGTATTTT | CASSLTGDGSDTQYF
medium-sized | . | TRBJ2-3 | TRBV5-1 | TGCGCCAGCAGCTTAGGAGACTCGAGCACAGATACGCAGTATTTT | CASSLGDSSTDTQYF
many | . | TRBJ1-5 | TRBV7-9 | TGTGCCAGCAGCTTAGATGGGGGCGGCCGTATTCAGCCCCAGCATTTT | CASSLDGGGRIQPQHF
many | . | TRBJ1-1 | TRBV12-3/TRBV12-4 | TGTGCCAGCAGTTCAGCTCAGGATGACACTGAAGCTTTCTTT | CASSSAQDDTEAFF
many | . | TRBJ1-1 | TRBV20-1 | TGCAGTGCCATATCGAACACTGAAGCTTTCTTT | CSAISNTEAFF
. | . | TRBJ1-1 | TRBV7-2 | TGTGCCAGCAGCTTAGAGTGGGGGGAAGCTTTCTTT | CASSLEWGEAFF
many | . | TRBJ2-5 | TRBV6-2/TRBV6-3 | TGTGCCAGCACCCTCGGGCCTAGCTGGCAAGAGACCCAGTACTTC | CASTLGPSWQETQYF
many | . | TRBJ2-3 | TRBV12-3/TRBV12-4 | TGTGCCAGCAGTACCTCCACAGATACGCAGTATTTT | CASSTSTDTQYF
many | . | TRBJ2-7 | TRBV10-3 | TGTGCCATCAGTGAGTCTTGGGAGCAGTACTTC | CAISESWEQYF
many | . | TRBJ1-1 | TRBV11-2 | TGTGCCAGCAGCTTAGAATCAGTCTCTGGGGGCGATTTAAGGACTGAAGCTTTCTTT | CASSLESVSGGDLRTEAFF
. | . | TRBJ2-7 | TRBV27 | TGTGCCAGCAGTCTCGGGCAGAGCTCCTACGAGCAGTACTTC | CASSLGQSSYEQYF
many | TRBD1 | TRBJ2-7 | TRBV6-5 | TGTGCCAGCAGTTTAGGACAGGGGGTATCCTACGAGCAGTACTTC | CASSLGQGVSYEQYF
many | . | TRBJ2-5 | TRBV13 | TGTGCCAGCAGCTTAGGGGTTCAAGAGACCCAGTACTTC | CASSLGVQETQYF
many | . | TRBJ1-3 | TRBV7-9 | TGTGCCAGCAGCTTAGACTACTTGGACACCATATATTTT | CASSLDYLDTIYF
many | TRBD2 | TRBJ2-5 | TRBV4-1 | TGCGCCAGCAGCTCCGGGACTAGCGGGGGCTATGAGACCCAGTACTTC | CASSSGTSGGYETQYF
many | TRBD1 | TRBJ1-4 | TRBV6-5 | TGTGCCAGCAGCCAGGGACAGGGATCCGAAAAACTGTTTTTT | CASSQGQGSEKLFF